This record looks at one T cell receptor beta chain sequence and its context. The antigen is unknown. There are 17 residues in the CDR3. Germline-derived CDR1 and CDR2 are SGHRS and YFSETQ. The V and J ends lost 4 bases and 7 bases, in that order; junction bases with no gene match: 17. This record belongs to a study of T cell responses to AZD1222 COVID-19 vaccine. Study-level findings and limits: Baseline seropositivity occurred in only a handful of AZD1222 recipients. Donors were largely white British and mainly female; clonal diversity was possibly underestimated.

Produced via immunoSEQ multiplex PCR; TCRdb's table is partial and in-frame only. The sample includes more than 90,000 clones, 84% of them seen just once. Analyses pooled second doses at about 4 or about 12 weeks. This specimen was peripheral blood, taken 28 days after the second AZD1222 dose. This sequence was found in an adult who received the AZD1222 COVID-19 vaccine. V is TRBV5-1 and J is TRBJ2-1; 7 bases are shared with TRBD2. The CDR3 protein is CASSKGELAGAGNEQFF. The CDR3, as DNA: TGCGCCAGCAGCAAGGGTGAGTTGGCGGGAGCTGGGAATGAGCAGTTCTTC.